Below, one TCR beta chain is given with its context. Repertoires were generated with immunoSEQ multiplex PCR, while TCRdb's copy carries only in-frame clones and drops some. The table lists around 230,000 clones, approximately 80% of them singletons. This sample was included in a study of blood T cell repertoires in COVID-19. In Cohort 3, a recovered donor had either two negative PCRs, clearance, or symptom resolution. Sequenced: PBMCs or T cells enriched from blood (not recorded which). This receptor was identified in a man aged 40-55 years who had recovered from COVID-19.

CDR3 residues: CANPGLAGSNTGELFF. As DNA, the CDR3 is TGTGCCAACCCGGGGTTAGCGGGATCGAACACCGGGGAGCTGTTTTTT. The chain links TRBV6-4 to TRBJ2-2; 8 nucleotides agree with TRBD2. V was clipped by 10 bases and J by 0 bases; unmatched bases: 10. The length of the CDR3 is 16 residues. Germline CDR1 reads MRHNA; CDR2 reads SNTAGT.